This T cell receptor (beta chain) was sequenced in a study of T cells after yellow fever vaccination. In germline, CDR1 is DFQATT, CDR2 SNEGSKA (reference sequence). V was pared by 5 bases and J by 8 bases, with 5 bases of the junction left unmatched. CDR3 length equals 11 residues. TCRdb reprocessed the 5' RACE reads with MiXCR, giving one entry per CDR3 protein. This sample carries 200,000 to 250,000 distinct CDR3 sequences, 6.9% of them seen once, and the ten largest clones take 0.85%. Sequenced here: CD4+ T cells sorted from PBMCs, sampled 15 days after the yellow fever booster vaccination. The J gene is TRBJ2-7, the V gene TRBV20-1, with 8 bases that match TRBD1. This clonotype originated in a man aged 25 to 40 who received the YFV17D yellow fever vaccine. This CDR3 is CSAEGQGKQYF. DNA for the CDR3: TGCAGTGCTGAAGGACAGGGTAAGCAGTACTTC.